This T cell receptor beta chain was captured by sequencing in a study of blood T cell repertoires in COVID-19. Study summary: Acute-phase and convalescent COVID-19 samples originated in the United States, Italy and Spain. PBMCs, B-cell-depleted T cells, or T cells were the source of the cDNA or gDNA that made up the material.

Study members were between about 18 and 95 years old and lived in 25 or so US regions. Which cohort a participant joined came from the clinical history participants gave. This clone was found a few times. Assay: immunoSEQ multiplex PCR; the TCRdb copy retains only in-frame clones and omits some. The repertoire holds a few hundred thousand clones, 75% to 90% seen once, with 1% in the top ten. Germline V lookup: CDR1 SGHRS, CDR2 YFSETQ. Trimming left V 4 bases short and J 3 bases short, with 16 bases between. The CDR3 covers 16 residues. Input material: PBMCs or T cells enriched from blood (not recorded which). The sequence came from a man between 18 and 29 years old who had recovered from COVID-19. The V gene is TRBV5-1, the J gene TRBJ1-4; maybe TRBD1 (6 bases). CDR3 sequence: CASSAKTGQANEKLFF. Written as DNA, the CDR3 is TGCGCCAGCAGCGCGAAAACAGGGCAGGCTAATGAAAAACTGTTTTTT.